This entry lists 14 T cell receptor beta chains sequenced from one sample in a study of T cell responses to AZD1222 COVID-19 vaccine. TCRdb's table, derived via immunoSEQ multiplex PCR, lists solely in-frame clones and lacks some. The table has over 120,000 clones, around 92% seen once. Sequenced here: peripheral blood, sampled 28 days after the second AZD1222 dose. These receptors were obtained from an adult who received the AZD1222 COVID-19 vaccine.

The chain combines TRBV6-6 with TRBJ2-3; no reliable D call. Trimming pared 1 base from V and 3 bases from J, leaving 5 bases between. Germline lookup yields CDR1 MNHNY and CDR2 SVGAGI (reference sequence). The CDR3 is made up of 13 amino acids. The CDR3 DNA reads as TGTGCCAGCAGTTACTATAGGACAGATACGCAGTATTTT. This translates into CASSYYRTDTQYF.

V usage is TRBV4-1 and J usage is TRBJ1-5, with 8 bases fitting TRBD1. Germline V lookup: CDR1 MGHRA, CDR2 YSYEKL. CDR3 length: 15 amino acids. The V segment lost 4 bases and the J segment 5 bases; nucleotides outside the gene matches: 7. CDR3 protein: CASSPRRGQDQPQHF. The DNA for the CDR3 is TGCGCCAGCAGCCCACGCAGGGGGCAGGATCAGCCCCAGCATTTT.

The chain has TRBV4-1 and TRBJ1-4, with D perhaps matching TRBD1 (5 bases). The CDR3 length is 16 residues. Trimming cost V 1 base and J 2 bases, with 11 bases left between them. Germline V gene lookup returns CDR1 MGHRA and CDR2 YSYEKL. The CDR3 nucleotides are TGCGCCAGCAGCCAAGTAGGGACTGCGACTAATGAAAAACTGTTTTTT. The encoded protein is CASSQVGTATNEKLFF.

In its sample, this clone was seen once. V is TRBV5-1 and J is TRBJ1-3, with D perhaps matching TRBD1 (5 bases). There are 14 residues in the CDR3. V gave up 2 bases and J gave up 0 bases, with 6 bases separating them. Germline V lookup: CDR1 SGHRS, CDR2 YFSETQ. CDR3 sequence reads: CASSLGDSGNTIYF. The CDR3 region has the DNA TGCGCCAGCAGCTTAGGGGACTCTGGAAACACCATATATTTT. The full variable domain, completed using reference TRBV5-1 and TRBJ1-3, is KAGVTQTPRYLIKTRGQQVTLSCSPISGHRSVSWYQQTPGQGLQFLFEYFSETQRNKGNFPGRFSGRQFSNSRSEMNVSTLELGDSALYLCASSLGDSGNTIYFGEGSWLTVV.

The chain couples TRBV28 to TRBJ1-1; no reliable D call. Germline loops: CDR1 MDHEN, CDR2 SYDVKM. V dropped 5 bases and J dropped 6 bases, with 22 bases sitting between them. The CDR3 totals 16 residues. CDR3 nucleotides: TGTGCCAGCAGTATAATAGGTTCTGCGGATGACCCTGAAGCTTTCTTT. It is translated as CASSIIGSADDPEAFF.

This chain connects TRBV27 to TRBJ1-5; tentatively, D is TRBD1 (5 bases). CDR3 length: 15 residues. V was shortened by 6 bases and J by 2 bases, with 14 bases between the two germline ends. Germline V gene sequence: CDR1 MNHEY, CDR2 SMNVEV (reference sequence). CDR3 loop: CASRGPGRGNQPQHF. The CDR3 nucleotides read TGTGCCAGCAGGGGGCCGGGTAGGGGCAATCAGCCCCAGCATTTT.

The genes are TRBV19 and TRBJ2-1, with D possibly TRBD2 on 5 matching bases. Germline values: CDR1 LNHDA, CDR2 SQIVND (reference sequence). This CDR3 spans 17 amino acids. V lost 1 base and J 6 bases, leaving 19 bases between the germline ends. Here the CDR3 DNA reads TGTGCCAGTAGTATAGGTTTTGGGCTAGCCGAACTCAATGAGCAGTTCTTC. Amino acids: CASSIGFGLAELNEQFF.

The J gene is TRBJ1-6, the V gene TRBV28, with D possibly TRBD1 on 5 matching bases. V was trimmed by 2 bases and J by 6 bases, leaving 14 bases between them. The CDR3 sequence is 16 residues long. Germline V gives CDR1 MDHEN, CDR2 SYDVKM. CDR3 DNA: TGTGCCAGCAGTTTAAACGCGGGGGGGAGTAATTCACCCCTCCACTTT. Its protein product is CASSLNAGGSNSPLHF. Full variable domain (rest looked up from reference TRBV28 and TRBJ1-6): DVKVTQSSRYLVKRTGEKVFLECVQDMDHENMFWYRQDPGLGLRLIYFSYDVKMKEKGDIPEGYSVSREKKERFSLILESASTNQTSMYLCASSLNAGGSNSPLHFGNGTRLTVT.

The rearrangement uses TRBV5-1 and TRBJ1-1; D might be TRBD1 (6 bases). Germline CDR1 is SGHRS and CDR2 is YFSETQ. The CDR3 length is 13 residues. Trimming cost V 4 bases and J 2 bases, with 9 bases left between them. The CDR3 loop is CASSVGGNTEAFF. CDR3 nucleotides: TGCGCCAGCAGCGTTGGGGGCAACACTGAAGCTTTCTTT.

The chain carries TRBV15 and TRBJ1-2, with D perhaps matching TRBD1 (6 bases). V was cut by 0 bases and J by 4 bases, with 21 bases left in between. Germline CDR1 reads LNHNV; CDR2 reads YYDKDF (reference sequence). This CDR3 spans 18 amino acids. The CDR3 reads CATSRDHSFTGATYGYTF. The CDR3 nucleotides are TGTGCCACCAGCAGAGATCATTCCTTCACGGGGGCGACCTATGGCTACACCTTC.

The CDR3 region is CASSQVNLYNEQFF. CDR3 DNA sequence: TGCGCCAGCAGCCAAGTTAACCTCTACAATGAGCAGTTCTTC. The chain links TRBV4-1 to TRBJ2-1; the D is unclear. This CDR3 has 14 residues. Germline-derived CDR1 and CDR2 are MGHRA and YSYEKL. Trimming removed 1 base at V and 3 bases at J, with 7 bases between.

This chain connects TRBV5-4 to TRBJ2-7, with D maybe TRBD2 (8 bases). Trimming left V 2 bases short and J 11 bases short, with 26 bases between. From germline, CDR1 is SGHNT and CDR2 YYREEE (reference sequence). This CDR3 region has 16 residues. As DNA, the CDR3 is TGTGCCAGCAGCTTCACAGGGGAGGGGAGCGGGGGATCGGAGTACTTC. This encodes CASSFTGEGSGGSEYF.

V gene TRBV28 combines with J gene TRBJ2-7; 11 nucleotides agree with TRBD2. Trimming cost V 6 bases and J 1 base; bases outside gene matches: 5. Germline loops: CDR1 MDHEN, CDR2 SYDVKM. The CDR3 spans 15 residues. CDR3 coding DNA: TGTGCCAGCAGGCATAGCGGGAGGGCGTCCTACGAGCAGTACTTC. It yields the protein CASRHSGRASYEQYF.

The DNA for the CDR3 is TGTGCCAGTAGCATACAGAATTTCTACGAGCAGTACTTC. Encoded protein: CASSIQNFYEQYF. The chain couples TRBV19 to TRBJ2-7; no definite D call. The V end was cut by 6 bases, the J end by 3 bases, with 12 bases between. The CDR3 has 13 amino acids. Germline-derived CDR1 and CDR2 are LNHDA and SQIVND (reference sequence). Complete variable domain (other parts from reference TRBV19 and TRBJ2-7): DGGITQSPKYLFRKEGQNVTLSCEQNLNHDAMYWYRQDPGQGLRLIYYSQIVNDFQKGDIAEGYSVSREKKESFPLTVTSAQKNPTAFYLCASSIQNFYEQYFGPGTRLTVT.